This TCR beta chain comes out of a study of blood T cell repertoires in COVID-19. In the study overall: Samples taken during acute and convalescent COVID-19 were collected in the United States, Italy and Spain. In each case, the material was cDNA or gDNA derived from T cells, B-cell-depleted T cells, or PBMCs.

Seattle's cohort entered during active infection and was followed longitudinally. Original analysis: Counts of nucleated cells, estimated from reference gene primer amplification, were obtained. The assay was immunoSEQ multiplex PCR, and TCRdb's table has in-frame clones only and misses some. From that table come the V and J calls and clone size; the DNA was used to work out D and trimming. The profile covers 150,000 to 200,000 clones, with over 80% appearing a single time and roughly 8% taken by the ten largest. This sequence originates from a woman aged 60 to 75 with COVID-19, enrolled during active disease. Specimen: peripheral blood.

The CDR3 spells CASGQTGTNEKLFF. The CDR3 region has the DNA TGCGCCAGCGGACAAACAGGGACTAATGAAAAACTGTTTTTT. V gene TRBV5-1 combines with J gene TRBJ1-4; D is possibly TRBD1 (6 bases). CDR1 and CDR2 from the germline V gene are SGHRS and YFSETQ. This CDR3 has 14 amino acids. V lost 7 bases and J 2 bases, leaving 12 bases between the germline ends.